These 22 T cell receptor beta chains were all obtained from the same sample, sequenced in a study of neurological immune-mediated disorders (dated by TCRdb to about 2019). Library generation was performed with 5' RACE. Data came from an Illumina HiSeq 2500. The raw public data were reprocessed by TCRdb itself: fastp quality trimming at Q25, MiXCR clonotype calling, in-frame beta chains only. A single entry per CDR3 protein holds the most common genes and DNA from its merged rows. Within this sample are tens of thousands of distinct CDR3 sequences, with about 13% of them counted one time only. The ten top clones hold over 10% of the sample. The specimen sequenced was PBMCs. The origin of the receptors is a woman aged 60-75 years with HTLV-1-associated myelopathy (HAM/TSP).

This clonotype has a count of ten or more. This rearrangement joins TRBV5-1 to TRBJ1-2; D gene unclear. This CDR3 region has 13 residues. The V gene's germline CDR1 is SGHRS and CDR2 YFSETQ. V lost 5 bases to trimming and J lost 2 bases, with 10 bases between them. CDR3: CASSPLGNYGYTF. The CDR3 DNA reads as TGCGCCAGCAGTCCCCTGGGGAACTATGGCTACACCTTC.

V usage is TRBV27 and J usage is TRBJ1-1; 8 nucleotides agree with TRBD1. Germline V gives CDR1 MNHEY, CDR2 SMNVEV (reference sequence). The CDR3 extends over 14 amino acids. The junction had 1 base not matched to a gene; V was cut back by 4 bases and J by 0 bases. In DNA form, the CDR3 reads TGTGCCAGCAGTTCGGACAGGGTGAACACTGAAGCTTTCTTT. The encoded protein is CASSSDRVNTEAFF.

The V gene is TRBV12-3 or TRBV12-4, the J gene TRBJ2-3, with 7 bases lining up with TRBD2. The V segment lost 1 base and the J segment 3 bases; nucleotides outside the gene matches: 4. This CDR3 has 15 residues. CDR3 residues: CASSLGAGRTDTQYF. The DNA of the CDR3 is TGTGCCAGCAGTTTAGGGGCCGGGAGGACAGATACGCAGTATTTT.

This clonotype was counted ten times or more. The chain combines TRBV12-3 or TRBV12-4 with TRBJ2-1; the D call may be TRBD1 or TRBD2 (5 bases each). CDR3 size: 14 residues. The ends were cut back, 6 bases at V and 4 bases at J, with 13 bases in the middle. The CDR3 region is CASSVGVEYNEQFF. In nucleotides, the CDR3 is TGTGCCAGCAGCGTGGGGGTGGAATACAATGAGCAGTTCTTC.

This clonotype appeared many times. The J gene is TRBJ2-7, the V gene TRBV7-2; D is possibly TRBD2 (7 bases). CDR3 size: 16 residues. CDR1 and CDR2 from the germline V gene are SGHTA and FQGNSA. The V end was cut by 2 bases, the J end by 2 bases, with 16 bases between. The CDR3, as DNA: TGTGCCAGCAGCTTAAATGGGGGGGGGCCCACCTACGAGCAGTACTTC. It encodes CASSLNGGGPTYEQYF.

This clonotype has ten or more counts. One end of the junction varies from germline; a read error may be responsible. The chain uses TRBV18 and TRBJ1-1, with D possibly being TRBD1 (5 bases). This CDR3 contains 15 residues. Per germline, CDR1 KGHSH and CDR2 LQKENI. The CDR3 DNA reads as TGTGCCAGCTCACCACCGGGACGGGGGAACGCTGAAGCTTTCTTT. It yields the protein CASSPPGRGNAEAFF.

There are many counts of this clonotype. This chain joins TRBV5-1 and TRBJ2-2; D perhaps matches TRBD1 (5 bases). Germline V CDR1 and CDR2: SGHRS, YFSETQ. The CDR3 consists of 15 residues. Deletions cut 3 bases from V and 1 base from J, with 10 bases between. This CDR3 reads CASSSKTGNTGELFF. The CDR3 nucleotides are TGCGCCAGCAGCTCTAAAACAGGGAACACCGGGGAGCTGTTTTTT.

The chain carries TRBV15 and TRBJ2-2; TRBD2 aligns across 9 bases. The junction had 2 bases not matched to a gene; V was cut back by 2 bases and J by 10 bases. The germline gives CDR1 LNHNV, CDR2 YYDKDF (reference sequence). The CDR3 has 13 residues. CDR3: CATSRIAGEELFF. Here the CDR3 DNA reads TGTGCCACCAGCAGAATAGCGGGAGAGGAGCTGTTTTTT. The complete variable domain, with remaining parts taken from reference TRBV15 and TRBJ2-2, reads DAMVIQNPRYQVTQFGKPVTLSCSQTLNHNVMYWYQQKSSQAPKLLFHYYDKDFNNEADTPDNFQSRRPNTSFCFLDIRSPGLGDTAMYLCATSRIAGEELFFGEGSRLTVL.

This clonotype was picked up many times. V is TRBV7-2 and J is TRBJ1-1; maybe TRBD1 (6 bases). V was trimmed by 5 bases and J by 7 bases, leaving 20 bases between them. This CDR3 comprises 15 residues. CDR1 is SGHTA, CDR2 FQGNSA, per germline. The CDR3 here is CASSKARGGGHEAFF. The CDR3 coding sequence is TGTGCCAGCAGCAAGGCAAGGGGTGGGGGCCATGAAGCTTTCTTT.

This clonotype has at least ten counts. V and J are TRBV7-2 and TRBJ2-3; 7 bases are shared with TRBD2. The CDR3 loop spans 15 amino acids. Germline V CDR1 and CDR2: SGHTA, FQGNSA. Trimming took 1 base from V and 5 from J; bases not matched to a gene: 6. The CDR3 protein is CASSLDGGREDTQYF. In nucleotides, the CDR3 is TGTGCCAGCAGCTTAGACGGCGGGAGAGAAGATACGCAGTATTTT. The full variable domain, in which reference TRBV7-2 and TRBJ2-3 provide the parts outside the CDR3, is GAGVSQSPSNKVTEKGKDVELRCDPISGHTALYWYRQSLGQGLEFLIYFQGNSAPDKSGLPSDRFSAERTGGSVSTLTIQRTQQEDSAVYLCASSLDGGREDTQYFGPGTRLTVL.

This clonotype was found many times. The CDR3, as DNA: TGTGCCAGCAGCTCCCGAGTTTCTAGCCAAGTTGAGCAGTTCTTC. This sequence encodes CASSSRVSSQVEQFF. The chain has TRBV11-2 and TRBJ2-1; tentative D call: TRBD2 (5 bases). Trimming pared 4 bases from V and 9 bases from J, leaving 19 bases between. Germline CDR1 reads SGHAT; CDR2 reads FQNNGV. The CDR3 loop spans 15 amino acids.

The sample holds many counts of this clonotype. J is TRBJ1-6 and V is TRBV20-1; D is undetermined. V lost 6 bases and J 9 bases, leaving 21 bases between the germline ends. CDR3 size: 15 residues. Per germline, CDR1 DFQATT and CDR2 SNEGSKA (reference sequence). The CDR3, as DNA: TGCAGTGCCAGCGGACGCCCGCCAGGCGGTTCACCCCTCCACTTT. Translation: CSASGRPPGGSPLHF.

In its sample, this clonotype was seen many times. CDR3 loop: CASSYSRGGGYTF. In nucleotides, the CDR3 is TGTGCCAGCAGTTACTCGAGGGGTGGTGGCTACACCTTC. The chain links TRBV6-5 to TRBJ1-2; the D gene is possibly TRBD1 (5 bases). Trimming left V 0 bases short and J 7 bases short, with 9 bases between. The V gene's germline CDR1 is MNHEY and CDR2 SVGAGI. The CDR3 length is 13 residues.

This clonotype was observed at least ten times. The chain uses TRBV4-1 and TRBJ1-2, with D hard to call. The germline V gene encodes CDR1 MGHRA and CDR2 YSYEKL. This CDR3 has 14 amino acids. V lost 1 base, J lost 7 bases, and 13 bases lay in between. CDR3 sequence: CASSQVELLSGYTF. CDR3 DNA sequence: TGCGCCAGCAGCCAAGTGGAATTGCTCAGTGGCTACACCTTC.

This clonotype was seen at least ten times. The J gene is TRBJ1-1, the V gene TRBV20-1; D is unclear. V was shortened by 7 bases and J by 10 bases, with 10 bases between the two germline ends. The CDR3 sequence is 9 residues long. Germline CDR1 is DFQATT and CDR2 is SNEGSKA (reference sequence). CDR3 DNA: TGCAGTGTCCGCCGGGGAGCTTTCTTT. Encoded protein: CSVRRGAFF.

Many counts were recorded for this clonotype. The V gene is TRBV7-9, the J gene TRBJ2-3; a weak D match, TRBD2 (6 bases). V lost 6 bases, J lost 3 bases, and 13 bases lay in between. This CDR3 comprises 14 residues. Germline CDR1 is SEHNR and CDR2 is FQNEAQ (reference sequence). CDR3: CASSLDGGTDTQYF. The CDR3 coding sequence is TGTGCCAGCAGTCTAGACGGGGGAACAGATACGCAGTATTTT.

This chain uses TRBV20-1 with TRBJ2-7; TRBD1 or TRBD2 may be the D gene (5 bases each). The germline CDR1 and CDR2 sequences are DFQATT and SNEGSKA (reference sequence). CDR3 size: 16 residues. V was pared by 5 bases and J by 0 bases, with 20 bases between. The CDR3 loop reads CSAPFIGGPSSYEQYF. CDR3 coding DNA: TGCAGTGCTCCCTTCATTGGGGGTCCCAGCTCCTACGAGCAGTACTTC.

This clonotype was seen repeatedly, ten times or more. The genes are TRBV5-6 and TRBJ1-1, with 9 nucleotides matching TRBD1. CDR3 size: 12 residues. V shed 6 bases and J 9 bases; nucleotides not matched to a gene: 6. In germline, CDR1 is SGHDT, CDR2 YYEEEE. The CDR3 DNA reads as TGTGCCAGCACCGGGACAGGGAATCAAGCTTTCTTT. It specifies CASTGTGNQAFF.

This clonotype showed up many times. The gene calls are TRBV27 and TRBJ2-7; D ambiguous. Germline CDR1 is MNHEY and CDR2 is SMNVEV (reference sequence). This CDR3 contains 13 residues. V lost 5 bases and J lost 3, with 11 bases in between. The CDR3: CASSPRHGYEQYF. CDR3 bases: TGTGCCAGCAGTCCCCGTCACGGCTACGAGCAGTACTTC.

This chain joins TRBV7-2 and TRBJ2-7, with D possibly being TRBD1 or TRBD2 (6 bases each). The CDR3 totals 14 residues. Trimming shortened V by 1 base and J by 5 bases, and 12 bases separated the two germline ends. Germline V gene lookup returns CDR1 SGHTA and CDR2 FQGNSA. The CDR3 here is CASSLGRGRDEQYF. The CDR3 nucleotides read TGTGCCAGCAGCTTAGGCCGGGGGCGGGACGAGCAGTACTTC.

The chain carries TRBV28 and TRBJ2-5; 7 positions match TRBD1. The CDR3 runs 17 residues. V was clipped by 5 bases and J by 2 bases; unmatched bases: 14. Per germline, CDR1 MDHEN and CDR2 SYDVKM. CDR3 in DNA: TGTGCCAGCAGTCAGCCACTCGGGACAGCAGCTCAAGAGACCCAGTACTTC. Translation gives CASSQPLGTAAQETQYF.

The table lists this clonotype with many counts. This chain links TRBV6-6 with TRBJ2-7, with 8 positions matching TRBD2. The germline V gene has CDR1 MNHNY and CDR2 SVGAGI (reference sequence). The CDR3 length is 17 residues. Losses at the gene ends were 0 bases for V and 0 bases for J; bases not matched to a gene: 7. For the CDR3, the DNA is TGTGCCAGCAGTTACTCGAGCCCTAGCGGGTACTCCTACGAGCAGTACTTC. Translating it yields CASSYSSPSGYSYEQYF.